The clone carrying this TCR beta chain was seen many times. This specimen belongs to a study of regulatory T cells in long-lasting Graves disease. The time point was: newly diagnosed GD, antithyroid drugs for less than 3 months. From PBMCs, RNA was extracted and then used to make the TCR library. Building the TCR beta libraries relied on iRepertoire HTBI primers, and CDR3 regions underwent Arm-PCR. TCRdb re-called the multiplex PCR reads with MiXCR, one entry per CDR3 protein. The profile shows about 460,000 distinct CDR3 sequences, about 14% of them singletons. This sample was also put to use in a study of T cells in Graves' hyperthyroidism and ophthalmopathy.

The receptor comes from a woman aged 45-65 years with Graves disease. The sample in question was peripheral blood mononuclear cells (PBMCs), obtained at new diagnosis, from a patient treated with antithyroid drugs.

The CDR3 DNA follows: TGTGCCAGCAGTTTATATGCCACTAGCGACACCGGGGAGCTGTTTTTT. Residues: CASSLYATSDTGELFF. The V and J genes are TRBV27 and TRBJ2-2, with 7 bases that match TRBD2. This CDR3 is 16 amino acids long. Germline values: CDR1 MNHEY, CDR2 SMNVEV (reference sequence). Trimming took 1 base from V and 3 from J; bases not matched to a gene: 5.